Listed below are T cell receptor beta chains from one sample, sequenced in a study of CD8+ T cells in alopecia areata. Only in-frame clones appear in the TCRdb table, and some are missing; sequencing was by immunoSEQ multiplex PCR. Found here are 170,000 or so clones, roughly 64% of them singletons; the top ten hold roughly 12%. The specimen was CD8+ T cells sorted from blood, collected at week 24, from a patient treated with tofacitinib. The receptors here all came from a human donor with alopecia areata. Both conserved end residues are part of each CDR3. The order of the fields is CDR3 protein, V gene, J gene.

CDR3aa: CASSILHRSEQYF; v_gene: TRBV19; j_gene: TRBJ2-7
CDR3aa: CASSETGEWETQYF; v_gene: TRBV2; j_gene: TRBJ2-5
CDR3aa: CSVEIPPYEQYF; v_gene: TRBV29-1; j_gene: TRBJ2-7
CDR3aa: CASSYSGTGNSPLHF; v_gene: TRBV27; j_gene: TRBJ1-6
CDR3aa: CSAHYQRDRGTYEQYF; v_gene: TRBV29-1; j_gene: TRBJ2-7
CDR3aa: CASSLGEGEQYF; v_gene: TRBV7-6; j_gene: TRBJ2-7
CDR3aa: CASSLGQAGGPGNEQFF; v_gene: TRBV13; j_gene: TRBJ2-1
CDR3aa: CSLQGNTEAFF; v_gene: TRBV20-1; j_gene: TRBJ1-1
CDR3aa: CASSLGGTGELFF; v_gene: TRBV11-2; j_gene: TRBJ2-2
CDR3aa: CASSPSAKNIQYF; v_gene: TRBV27; j_gene: TRBJ2-4
CDR3aa: CAWRGDRGSSGNTIYF; v_gene: TRBV30; j_gene: TRBJ1-3
CDR3aa: CSADGGSNTEAFF; v_gene: TRBV29-1; j_gene: TRBJ1-1
CDR3aa: CASSLVLAGAGETQYF; v_gene: TRBV7-8; j_gene: TRBJ2-5
CDR3aa: CSVPGTAEETQYF; v_gene: TRBV29-1; j_gene: TRBJ2-5
CDR3aa: CASSPRQVSYGYTF; v_gene: TRBV5-6; j_gene: TRBJ1-2
CDR3aa: CASSRTGSRETQYF; v_gene: TRBV19; j_gene: TRBJ2-5
CDR3aa: CASSDSLGPAFF; v_gene: TRBV6-4; j_gene: TRBJ1-1
CDR3aa: CASPEGDTQYF; v_gene: TRBV4-1; j_gene: TRBJ2-3
CDR3aa: CASSYDGELFF; v_gene: TRBV6-5; j_gene: TRBJ2-2
CDR3aa: CASSGNGYTF; v_gene: TRBV9; j_gene: TRBJ1-2
CDR3aa: CASSPYRSEPSGANVLTF; v_gene: TRBV7-9; j_gene: TRBJ2-6
CDR3aa: CSATGSGGYTF; v_gene: TRBV20-1; j_gene: TRBJ1-2
CDR3aa: CASSLGDPNTGELFF; v_gene: TRBV5-1; j_gene: TRBJ2-2
CDR3aa: CASSLTGGSTDTQYF; v_gene: TRBV7-2; j_gene: TRBJ2-3
CDR3aa: CASSLKVSPGVGSPLHF; v_gene: TRBV27; j_gene: TRBJ1-6
CDR3aa: CASSLHPNTEAFF; v_gene: TRBV7-8; j_gene: TRBJ1-1
CDR3aa: CASIDKPGANNEQFF; v_gene: TRBV2; j_gene: TRBJ2-1
CDR3aa: CASSFYFRGSTDPYEQYF; v_gene: TRBV5-8; j_gene: TRBJ2-7